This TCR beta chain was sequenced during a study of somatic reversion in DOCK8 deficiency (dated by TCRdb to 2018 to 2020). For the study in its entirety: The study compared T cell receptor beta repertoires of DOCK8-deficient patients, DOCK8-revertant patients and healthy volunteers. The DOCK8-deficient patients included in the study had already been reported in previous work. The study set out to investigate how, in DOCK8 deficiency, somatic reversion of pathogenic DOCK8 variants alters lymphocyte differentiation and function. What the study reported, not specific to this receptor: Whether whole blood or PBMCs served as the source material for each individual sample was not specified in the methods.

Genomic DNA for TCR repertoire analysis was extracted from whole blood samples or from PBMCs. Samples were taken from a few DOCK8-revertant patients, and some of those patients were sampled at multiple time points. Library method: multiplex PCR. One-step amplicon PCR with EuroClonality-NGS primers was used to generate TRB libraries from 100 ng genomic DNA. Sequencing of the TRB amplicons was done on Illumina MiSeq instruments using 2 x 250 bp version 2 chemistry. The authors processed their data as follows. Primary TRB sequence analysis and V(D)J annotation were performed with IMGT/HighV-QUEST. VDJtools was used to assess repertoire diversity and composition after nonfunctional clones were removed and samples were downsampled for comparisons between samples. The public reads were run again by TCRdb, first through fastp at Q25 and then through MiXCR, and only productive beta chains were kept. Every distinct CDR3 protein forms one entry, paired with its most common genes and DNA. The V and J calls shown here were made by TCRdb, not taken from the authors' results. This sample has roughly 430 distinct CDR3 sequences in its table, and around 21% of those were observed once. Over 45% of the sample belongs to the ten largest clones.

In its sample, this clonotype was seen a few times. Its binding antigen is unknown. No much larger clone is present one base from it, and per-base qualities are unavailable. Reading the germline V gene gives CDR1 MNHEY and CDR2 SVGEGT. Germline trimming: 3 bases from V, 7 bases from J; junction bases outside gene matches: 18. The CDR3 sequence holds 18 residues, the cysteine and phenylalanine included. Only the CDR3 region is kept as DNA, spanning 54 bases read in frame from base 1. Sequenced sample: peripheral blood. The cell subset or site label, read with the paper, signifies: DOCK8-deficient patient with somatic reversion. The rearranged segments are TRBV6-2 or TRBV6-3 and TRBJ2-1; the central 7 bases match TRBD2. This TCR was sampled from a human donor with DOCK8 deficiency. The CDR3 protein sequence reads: CASSYKVLREGVWNEQFF. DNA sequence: TGTGCCAGCAGTTATAAGGTCTTGAGGGAGGGCGTTTGGAATGAGCAGTTCTTC.